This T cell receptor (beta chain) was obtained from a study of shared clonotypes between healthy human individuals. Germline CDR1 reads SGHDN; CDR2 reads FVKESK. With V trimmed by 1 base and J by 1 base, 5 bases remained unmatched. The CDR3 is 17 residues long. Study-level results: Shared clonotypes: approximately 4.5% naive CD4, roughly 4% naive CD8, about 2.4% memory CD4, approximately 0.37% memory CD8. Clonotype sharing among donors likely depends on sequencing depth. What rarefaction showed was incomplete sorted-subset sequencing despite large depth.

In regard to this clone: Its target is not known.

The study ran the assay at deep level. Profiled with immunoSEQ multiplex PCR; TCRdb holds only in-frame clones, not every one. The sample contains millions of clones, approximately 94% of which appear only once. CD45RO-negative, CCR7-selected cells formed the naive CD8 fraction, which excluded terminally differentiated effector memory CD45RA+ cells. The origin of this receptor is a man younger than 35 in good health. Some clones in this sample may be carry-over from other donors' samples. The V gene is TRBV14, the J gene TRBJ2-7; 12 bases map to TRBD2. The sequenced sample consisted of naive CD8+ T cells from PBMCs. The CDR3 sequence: CASSQASGRVGSYEQYF. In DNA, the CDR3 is TGTGCCAGCAGCCAAGCTAGCGGGAGGGTTGGGTCCTACGAGCAGTACTTC.